The 7 T cell receptor beta chains below come from one sample, sequenced in a study of beta chain features in type 1 diabetes. The entirety of the isolated RNA underwent reverse transcription, so expressed TCRB transcripts were sequenced. Profiling relied on immunoSEQ multiplex PCR, and the TCRdb table lists in-frame clones only, not all of them. Here the sample spans a few hundred thousand clones, less than 35% being singletons. The material sequenced was central memory CD4+ T cells from blood. Receptors were obtained from a man aged 25-45 years in good health.

J is TRBJ2-1 and V is TRBV4-1, with 10 bases fitting TRBD2. The J segment lost 1 base and the V segment lost 0 bases, leaving 6 bases of the junction unmatched. The CDR3 extends over 18 amino acids. The germline V gene has CDR1 MGHRA and CDR2 YSYEKL. CDR3 DNA: TGCGCCAGCAGCCAAGACTTGGCTAGCGGGGGATCCTACAATGAGCAGTTCTTC. Its protein product is CASSQDLASGGSYNEQFF.

J is TRBJ2-3 and V is TRBV27; D possibly corresponds to TRBD1 (6 bases). The CDR3 runs to 16 residues. The V end was cut by 0 bases, the J end by 4 bases, with 14 bases between. Germline values: CDR1 MNHEY, CDR2 SMNVEV (reference sequence). CDR3 coding DNA: TGTGCCAGCAGTTTATCGAAAGGGACACAATCAGATACGCAGTATTTT. Translating it yields CASSLSKGTQSDTQYF.

As concerns this clone: The same CDR3 is also encoded by other DNA sequences in this sample. V usage is TRBV6-1 and J usage is TRBJ1-6, with D perhaps TRBD1 (6 bases). In germline, CDR1 is MNHNS, CDR2 SASEGT. The CDR3 length is 15 residues. Between the trimmed V and J ends, which lost 1 base and 7 bases, there was a span of 11 bases. CDR3 in DNA: TGTGCCAGCAGTGAAGGGCAGGGGAGGAATTCACCCCTCCACTTT. Encoded protein: CASSEGQGRNSPLHF.

This clone occurred once. The V call is TRBV15, the J call TRBJ2-5; D not certain. Germline CDR1 LNHNV, CDR2 YYDKDF (reference sequence). The CDR3 runs 14 residues. V lost 0 bases to trimming and J lost 6 bases, with 11 bases between them. CDR3 nucleotide sequence: TGTGCCACCAGCAGAGATCGGGCAGATCAGACCCAGTACTTC. It codes for CATSRDRADQTQYF.

The genes are TRBV4-3 and TRBJ2-1, with D perhaps matching TRBD2 (5 bases). Germline V lookup: CDR1 LGHNA, CDR2 YSLEER. V was shortened by 0 bases and J by 5 bases, with 14 bases between the two germline ends. CDR3 length: 16 amino acids. The CDR3: CASSQEAQGSHNEQFF. The DNA for the CDR3 is TGCGCCAGCAGCCAAGAGGCACAAGGGAGCCACAATGAGCAGTTCTTC.

V gene TRBV30 combines with J gene TRBJ1-1, with D unclear. Germline CDR1 is GTSNPN and CDR2 is SVGIG (reference sequence). Trimming took off 0 bases at V and 6 bases at J, with 11 bases between the two ends. The CDR3 runs to 13 residues. The CDR3 spells CAWSVMGPPEAFF. CDR3 coding DNA: TGTGCCTGGAGTGTGATGGGTCCCCCTGAAGCTTTCTTT.

This clone was detected a few times. The CDR3 DNA is TGTGCCTGGAGTGTTTCGGGGCAGCGGAATCAGCCCCAGCATTTT. Its translation is CAWSVSGQRNQPQHF. The V and J genes are TRBV30 and TRBJ1-5, with a tentative D call TRBD1 (5 bases). The length of the CDR3 is 15 residues. The germline gives CDR1 GTSNPN, CDR2 SVGIG (reference sequence). With 0 bases removed from V and 4 bases from J, the gap between germline ends came to 13 bases.